This TCR beta chain was obtained from a study of blood T cell repertoires in COVID-19 (TCRdb year 2020). General notes on the study: Samples covering the acute and convalescent phases of COVID-19 were provided by collaborators in the United States, Italy and Spain. The prospective study material was composed of cDNA or gDNA derived from T cells, B-cell-depleted T cells, or PBMCs. Deeply sampled blood TCRbeta repertoires from subjects exposed to, actively infected with, or recovered from COVID-19 were included in the dataset. The repertoires were made available in a free public database intended to serve as a resource for research on the immune response to SARS-CoV-2. Samples were obtained from the ongoing ImmuneRACE study (first 160 participants) and from over a thousand subjects provided by 6 global collaborators. Sample metadata almost always included a de-identified subject ID, COVID-19 status, age in years and sex. Where available, HLA class I and class II types were taken from metadata supplied by the sample provider and were not determined by assay-based typing. Overall study results and their limits: The quantity of clinical and demographic metadata differed by source and by participant and was supplied without curation.

About this clone: The clone's antigen remains unknown. No much larger clone exists at a distance of one base, and base qualities are not known.

The immunoSEQ Assay, a bias-controlled multiplex PCR, was used to amplify TCRbeta CDR3 regions from genomic DNA. As for how the authors treated the data: Within the assay, amplification of reference gene primers was used to estimate how many nucleated cells each sample contained. Sequence reads were collapsed and filtered to measure the absolute abundance of every unique TCRbeta CDR3 rearrangement. For each sample, productive Simpson clonality was calculated as the square root of Simpson's diversity index across productive rearrangements. TCRdb provides this immuneACCESS table in a form limited to in-frame rearrangements. Some clones are lacking; in checked studies, under half of them reflect an unresolved V gene, and why the rest are absent is not known. V, J and clone size were drawn from that table, and D and trimming were deduced from the DNA. The sample profile shows about 220,000 clones; 80% of them were found once. The ten largest clonotypes hold roughly 12% of the sample.

The collaborating institutions used their own protocols to collect whole blood in K2EDTA tubes. For TCRbeta analysis, collaborator samples were shipped as frozen whole blood, as isolated PBMCs, or as DNA extracted from either sample type. CDR1 MNHEY and CDR2 SVGAGI were looked up in the germline V gene. V has 5 bases trimmed and J has 6 bases trimmed; junction bases matching no gene number 4. The CDR3, from cysteine to phenylalanine, totals 13 residues. CDR3 DNA is the only sequence kept; it has 39 bases, read in frame from the first base. The V and J genes are TRBV6-5 and TRBJ1-2, with 9 central nucleotides matching TRBD1. Specimen: peripheral blood. This TCR came from a human donor in a cohort sampled during active COVID-19. CDR3 region: CASSRGQGHGYTF. The DNA reads as follows: TGTGCCAGCAGTCGGGGACAGGGCCATGGCTACACCTTC.